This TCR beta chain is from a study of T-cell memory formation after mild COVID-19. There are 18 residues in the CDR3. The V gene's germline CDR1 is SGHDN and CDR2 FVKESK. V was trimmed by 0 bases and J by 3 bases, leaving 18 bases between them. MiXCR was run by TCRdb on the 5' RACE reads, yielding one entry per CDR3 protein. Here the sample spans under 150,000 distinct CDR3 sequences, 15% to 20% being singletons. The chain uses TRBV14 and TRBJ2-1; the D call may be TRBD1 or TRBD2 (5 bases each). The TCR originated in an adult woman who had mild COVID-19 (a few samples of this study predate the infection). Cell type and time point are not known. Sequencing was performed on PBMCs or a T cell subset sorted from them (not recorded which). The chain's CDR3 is CASSQDWPGASSYNEQFF. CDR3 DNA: TGTGCCAGCAGCCAAGATTGGCCTGGGGCTAGCAGCTACAATGAGCAGTTCTTC.